A single sample gave rise to the 25 T cell receptor beta chains below, sequenced in a study of T-cell memory formation after mild COVID-19. TCRdb recomputed calls from the 5' RACE reads with MiXCR, one row per CDR3 protein. The sample records around 260,000 distinct CDR3 sequences, under 20% being singletons. The sequenced material came from PBMCs or a T cell subset sorted from them (not recorded which). The receptors originated from a man aged 18 to 30 who had mild COVID-19 (a few samples of this study predate the infection). Cell type and time point are not known.

This clonotype was observed a handful of times. This chain links TRBV28 with TRBJ1-2; 7 bases align to TRBD1. After removal of 5 bases from V and 4 bases from J, the junction contained 7 bases not matched to a gene. Germline CDR1 and CDR2: MDHEN and SYDVKM. This CDR3 is 14 amino acids long. DNA of the CDR3: TGTGCCAGCAGTACAGGGGAGGGTGGCTATGGCTACACCTTC. Translated: CASSTGEGGYGYTF.

This chain joins TRBV5-6 and TRBJ2-3; the D gene is possibly TRBD1 (5 bases). Looked up from germline, CDR1 is SGHDT and CDR2 is YYEEEE. The V gene lost 1 base and the J gene lost 2 bases, with 8 bases spanning the gap. This CDR3 has 14 residues. The CDR3 loop is CASSLNGATDTQYF. In nucleotides, the CDR3 is TGTGCCAGCAGCTTGAATGGGGCCACAGATACGCAGTATTTT.

The chain combines TRBV5-5 with TRBJ1-4; no definite D call. CDR3 length equals 14 residues. V lost 2 bases and J 0 bases, leaving 5 bases between the germline ends. From germline, CDR1 is SGHKS and CDR2 YYEKEE (reference sequence). The CDR3 is CASSFTATNEKLFF. DNA for the CDR3: TGTGCCAGCAGCTTCACAGCAACTAATGAAAAACTGTTTTTT.

The chain uses TRBV4-2 and TRBJ2-7; TRBD2 matches 9 bases. This CDR3 comprises 15 residues. Germline V gives CDR1 LGHNA, CDR2 YNFKEQ. V was pared by 5 bases and J by 5 bases, with 10 bases of the junction left unmatched. This CDR3 is CASSSRRGGAHEQYF. The DNA of the CDR3 is TGTGCCAGCAGCTCCCGCCGCGGGGGGGCTCACGAGCAGTACTTC.

This clonotype has just a few counts. The chain couples TRBV11-2 to TRBJ1-6; TRBD1 aligns across 10 bases. The V gene end was trimmed by 1 base and the J gene end by 14 bases; junction bases not matched to a gene: 11. Germline V gives CDR1 SGHAT, CDR2 FQNNGV. The CDR3 runs to 16 residues. This chain's CDR3 is CASSLGGQGFSDSLHF. The CDR3 nucleotides read TGTGCCAGCAGCTTAGGGGGACAGGGGTTCTCGGATTCCCTCCACTTT.

CDR3 region: CASSLYQGGQPQHF. The CDR3 DNA is TGTGCCAGCAGTTTATATCAGGGTGGCCAGCCCCAGCATTTT. The rearrangement uses TRBV27 and TRBJ1-5; D might be TRBD1 (5 bases). The CDR3 loop spans 14 amino acids. Germline values: CDR1 MNHEY, CDR2 SMNVEV (reference sequence). V shed 1 base and J shed 7 bases, with 11 bases lying between them.

V gene TRBV4-1 combines with J gene TRBJ1-5; 10 bases line up with TRBD1. Germline V gene data show CDR1 as MGHRA and CDR2 as YSYEKL. The CDR3 spans 15 residues. Trimming cost V 0 bases and J 5 bases; bases outside gene matches: 1. The chain's CDR3 is CASSQDGTGDQPQHF. In DNA, the CDR3 is TGCGCCAGCAGCCAAGATGGGACAGGGGATCAGCCCCAGCATTTT.

The chain couples TRBV19 to TRBJ2-5; TRBD1 aligns across 8 bases. This CDR3 is built from 15 residues. With 5 bases clipped from V and 5 bases from J, the junction kept 10 bases outside the gene matches. Looked up from germline, CDR1 is LNHDA and CDR2 is SQIVND (reference sequence). CDR3 residues: CASSVRGQVSETQYF. The CDR3 nucleotides are TGTGCCAGTAGTGTACGGGGACAGGTCTCGGAGACCCAGTACTTC.

This chain joins TRBV20-1 and TRBJ2-3; D is perhaps TRBD2 (5 bases). Trimming stripped 2 bases from V and 2 bases from J, with 14 bases between. The germline gives CDR1 DFQATT, CDR2 SNEGSKA (reference sequence). The CDR3 runs to 15 residues. CDR3 region: CSARSPRTDTDTQYF. CDR3 nucleotide sequence: TGCAGTGCTAGAAGTCCCCGGACTGACACAGATACGCAGTATTTT.

This clonotype was counted between two and nine times. The V and J genes are TRBV11-2 and TRBJ2-1; 13 positions match TRBD2. This CDR3 region has 15 residues. J gave up 7 bases and V 5 bases, and 5 bases lay outside the gene matches. Per the germline V gene, CDR1 is SGHAT and CDR2 is FQNNGV. Here the CDR3 DNA reads TGTGCCAGCAGCCCACTAGCGGGGGGGCCTAATGAGCAGTTCTTC. Translating it yields CASSPLAGGPNEQFF.

This clonotype has just a few counts. The CDR3 sequence is CASSEGPSTGELFF. The CDR3 nucleotides read TGCGCCAGCAGCGAAGGACCCAGCACCGGGGAGCTGTTTTTT. The chain links TRBV5-1 to TRBJ2-2; no reliable D call. V was trimmed by 4 bases and J by 4 bases, leaving 11 bases between them. The CDR3 extends over 14 amino acids. Germline CDR1 reads SGHRS; CDR2 reads YFSETQ.

As DNA, the CDR3 is TGCGCCAGCAGCCAAGGACCCACGGGGGTCGATTCCTACGAGCAGTACTTC. This translates into CASSQGPTGVDSYEQYF. The chain links TRBV4-1 to TRBJ2-7, with D possibly TRBD2 on 6 matching bases. Germline CDR1 is MGHRA and CDR2 is YSYEKL. CDR3 length: 17 amino acids. The germline V and J ends were trimmed by 1 base and 1 base, with 17 bases remaining between them.

This chain uses TRBV29-1 with TRBJ2-3, with D perhaps TRBD2 (5 bases). Germline CDR1 and CDR2: SQVTM and ANQGSEA. Trimming took 6 bases from V and 4 from J, leaving 11 bases between them. This CDR3 is 12 amino acids long. The CDR3 sequence: CSVYTRSDTQYF. The CDR3, as DNA: TGCAGCGTCTATACTAGATCAGATACGCAGTATTTT.

This clonotype was seen a handful of times. V gene TRBV9 combines with J gene TRBJ2-3; D gene unclear. CDR3 size: 16 residues. Germline-derived CDR1 and CDR2 are SGDLS and YYNGEE. Trimming removed 4 bases at V and 1 base at J, with 16 bases between. As DNA, the CDR3 is TGTGCCAGCAGCCCACTCCTAGGAAGCGGCACAGATACGCAGTATTTT. This translates into CASSPLLGSGTDTQYF.

This chain links TRBV6-5 with TRBJ2-3; D unclear. With 3 bases removed from V and 6 bases from J, the gap between germline ends came to 7 bases. CDR1 is MNHEY, CDR2 SVGAGI, per germline. The CDR3 runs 12 residues. The chain's CDR3 is CASSYARDTQYF. In DNA form, the CDR3 reads TGTGCCAGCAGTTATGCAAGGGATACGCAGTATTTT.

This clonotype was counted between two and nine times. V usage is TRBV6-5 and J usage is TRBJ2-5; D tentatively fits TRBD1 or TRBD2 (5 bases each). Germline values: CDR1 MNHEY, CDR2 SVGAGI. The CDR3 consists of 16 residues. V lost 0 bases and J lost 1, with 12 bases in between. CDR3 region: CASSYSHGTVQETQYF. CDR3 coding DNA: TGTGCCAGCAGTTACTCTCACGGGACGGTCCAAGAGACCCAGTACTTC.

This clonotype showed up just a few times. V gene TRBV4-3 combines with J gene TRBJ2-1, with D perhaps given as TRBD1 or TRBD2 (6 bases each). Per germline, CDR1 LGHNA and CDR2 YSLEER. This CDR3 comprises 15 residues. Trimming pared 1 base from V and 6 bases from J, leaving 13 bases between. The CDR3 is CASSQGGARSNEQFF. In DNA, the CDR3 is TGCGCCAGCAGCCAAGGGGGGGCTCGGTCCAATGAGCAGTTCTTC.

There are a few counts of this clonotype. The chain is built from TRBV12-3 or TRBV12-4 and TRBJ2-2, with D possibly being TRBD1 (5 bases). The length of the CDR3 is 15 residues. V was pared by 2 bases and J by 7 bases, with 14 bases between. CDR3 DNA: TGTGCCAGCAGTTTATTTCCGGGTCAGGGCGGGGAGCTGTTTTTT. It codes for CASSLFPGQGGELFF.

The gene calls are TRBV29-1 and TRBJ2-5; the match to TRBD1 covers 7 bases. Trimming at V came to 4 bases and at J to 5 bases, leaving 7 bases not matched to a gene. The CDR3 consists of 13 residues. Germline lookup yields CDR1 SQVTM and CDR2 ANQGSEA. CDR3 residues: CSVGGRGQETQYF. The DNA for the CDR3 is TGCAGCGTTGGGGGCAGGGGACAGGAGACCCAGTACTTC.

This clonotype turned up a few times. CDR3 region: CASSSLPGGEQYV. The CDR3, as DNA: TGCGCCAGCAGCTCCCTCCCTGGGGGTGAGCAGTACGTC. V and J are TRBV5-1 and TRBJ2-7; TRBD1 or TRBD2 may be the D gene (5 bases each). Per the germline V gene, CDR1 is SGHRS and CDR2 is YFSETQ. The CDR3 runs to 13 residues. Trimming left V 3 bases short and J 7 bases short, with 14 bases between.

Relative to its sample, this clonotype is medium-sized. The rearrangement uses TRBV29-1 and TRBJ2-2, with TRBD2 matching over 10 bases. The ends lost 3 bases at V and 3 bases at J; junction bases unmatched: 1. The CDR3 spans 14 residues. Germline values: CDR1 SQVTM, CDR2 ANQGSEA. The CDR3 region is CSVDSGGDTGELFF. The CDR3, as DNA: TGCAGCGTTGACAGCGGGGGGGACACCGGGGAGCTGTTTTTT.

The CDR3 loop reads CASTRDDTWGTQPQHF. The CDR3, as DNA: TGCGCCAGCACCCGGGACGACACATGGGGAACTCAGCCCCAGCATTTT. The rearrangement uses TRBV4-1 and TRBJ1-5, with D perhaps matching TRBD1 (5 bases). This CDR3 is built from 16 residues. The germline V and J ends were trimmed by 7 bases and 6 bases, with 22 bases remaining between them. Germline CDR1 and CDR2: MGHRA and YSYEKL.

The chain uses TRBV12-3 or TRBV12-4 and TRBJ1-5; weak D call: TRBD1 (6 bases). The V end lost 6 bases, the J end lost 4 bases, and 16 bases lay between the germline ends. The CDR3 length is 15 residues. The CDR3 here is CASSPGQGLNQPQHF. CDR3 nucleotides: TGTGCCAGCAGCCCCGGGCAGGGGTTAAATCAGCCCCAGCATTTT.

This clonotype was detected many times. The chain carries TRBV7-8 and TRBJ2-2; D possibly uses TRBD1 or TRBD2 (5 bases each). Germline V lookup: CDR1 SGHVS, CDR2 FQNEAQ. This CDR3 has 17 amino acids. Trimming took off 11 bases at V and 0 bases at J, with 22 bases between the two ends. The CDR3 DNA reads TGTGCCTGGGGACGGCTACTTCTGGGTTCGAACACCGGGGAGCTGTTTTTT. It encodes CAWGRLLLGSNTGELFF.

The table lists this clonotype with a few counts. The V call is TRBV4-3, the J call TRBJ2-7, with a possible D match to TRBD1 (5 bases). The CDR3 runs to 13 residues. Trimming shortened V by 1 base and J by 6 bases, and 10 bases separated the two germline ends. CDR1 is LGHNA and CDR2 is YSLEER in the germline V gene. The CDR3 DNA reads as TGCGCCAGCAGCCAAGTCCAGGGCAGCGAGCAGTACTTC. This gives the protein CASSQVQGSEQYF.